This T cell receptor beta chain was identified during a study of long-term antiretroviral therapy in people with HIV. The samples comprised roughly 0.9-11 million cryopreserved PBMC ahead of DNA extraction. Survey-level resolution applied to immunoSEQ assay v3.0. Method: immunoSEQ multiplex PCR; TCRdb's copy keeps in-frame clones and lacks some. The table shows around 20,000 clones, with around 86% occurring only once. V was pared by 4 bases and J by 14 bases, with 21 bases between. The CDR3 spans 13 residues. Germline lookup yields CDR1 SGHTS and CDR2 YDEGEE. Concerning this clone itself: The antigen remains undetermined.

Regarding the study as a whole: Patients on ART gained diversity, which nonetheless stayed below transplant donor controls. Pre-ART clonal expansions dominated every time point's repertoire.

The specimen comprised unsorted PBMCs, sampled 0.1 years before starting antiretroviral therapy. The genes are TRBV5-8 and TRBJ1-2; D is perhaps TRBD1 (5 bases). The TCR sequence derives from a man aged 35-49 years with HIV. The CDR3 loop reads CASSPGRQTTYTF. The CDR3 DNA reads TGTGCCAGCAGCCCGGGCCGACAGACTACCTATACCTTC.